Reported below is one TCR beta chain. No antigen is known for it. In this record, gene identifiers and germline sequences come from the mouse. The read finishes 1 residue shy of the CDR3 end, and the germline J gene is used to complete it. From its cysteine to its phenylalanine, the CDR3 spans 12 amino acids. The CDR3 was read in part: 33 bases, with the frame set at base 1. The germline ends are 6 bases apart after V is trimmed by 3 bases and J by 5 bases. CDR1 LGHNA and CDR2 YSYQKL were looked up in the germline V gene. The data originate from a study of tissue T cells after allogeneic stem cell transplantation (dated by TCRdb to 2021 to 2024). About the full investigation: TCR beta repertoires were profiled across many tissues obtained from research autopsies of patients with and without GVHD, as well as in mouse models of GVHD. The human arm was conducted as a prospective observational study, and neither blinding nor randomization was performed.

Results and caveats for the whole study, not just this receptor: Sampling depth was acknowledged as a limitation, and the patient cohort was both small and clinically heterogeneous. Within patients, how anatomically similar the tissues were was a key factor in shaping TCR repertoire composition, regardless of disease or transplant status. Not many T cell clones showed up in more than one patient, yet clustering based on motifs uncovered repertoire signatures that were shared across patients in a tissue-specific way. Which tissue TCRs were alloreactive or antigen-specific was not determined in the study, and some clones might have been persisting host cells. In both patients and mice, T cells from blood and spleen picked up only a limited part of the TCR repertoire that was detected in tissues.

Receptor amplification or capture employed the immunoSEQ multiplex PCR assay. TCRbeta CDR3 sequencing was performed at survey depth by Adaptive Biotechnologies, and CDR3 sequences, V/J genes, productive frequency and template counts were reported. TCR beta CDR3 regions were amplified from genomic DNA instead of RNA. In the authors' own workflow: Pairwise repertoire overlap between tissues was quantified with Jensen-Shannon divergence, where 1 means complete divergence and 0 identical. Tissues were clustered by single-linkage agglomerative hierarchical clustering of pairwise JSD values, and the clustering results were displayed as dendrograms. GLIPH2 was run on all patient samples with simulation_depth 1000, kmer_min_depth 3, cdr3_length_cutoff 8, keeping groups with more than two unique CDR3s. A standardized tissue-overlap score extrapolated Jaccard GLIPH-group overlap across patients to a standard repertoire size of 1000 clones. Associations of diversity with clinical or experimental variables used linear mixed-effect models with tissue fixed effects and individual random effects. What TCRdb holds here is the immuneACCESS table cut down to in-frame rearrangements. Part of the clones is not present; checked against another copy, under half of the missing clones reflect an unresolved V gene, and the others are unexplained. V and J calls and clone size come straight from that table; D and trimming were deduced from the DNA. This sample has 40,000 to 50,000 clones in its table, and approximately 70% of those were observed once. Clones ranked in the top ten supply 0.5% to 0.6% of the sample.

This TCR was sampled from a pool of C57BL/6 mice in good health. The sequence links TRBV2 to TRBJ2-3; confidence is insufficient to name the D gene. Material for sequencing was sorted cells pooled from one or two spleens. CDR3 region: CASSQDRETLYF. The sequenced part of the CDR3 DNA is TGTGCCAGCAGCCAGGATCGAGAAACGCTGTAT.